These T cell receptor beta chains were read from a single sample in a study of OX40 agonist ivuxolimab in advanced cancers. The protocol was immunoSEQ multiplex PCR, while the TCRdb copy is restricted to in-frame clones and leaves out a portion. The repertoire has about 21,000 clones, 70% to 90% of them found once; the top ten carry 35% to 40%. This material consisted of CD4+ or CD8+ T cells sorted from blood, taken in a trial of the OX40 agonist ivuxolimab. The receptors here all came from an adult with an advanced solid tumor such as melanoma, head and neck, liver or kidney cancer. CDR3s include the opening cysteine and the closing phenylalanine or tryptophan. Each record gives: V gene, clone size, CDR3 protein. Clone size is shown for a subset of rows, as once, few, many or a class of expanded clone.

TRBV6-5,NA,CASSYVADSYEQYF
TRBV19,NA,CASSSQGAPTNEKLFF
TRBV12-5,NA,CASGLLGQGAYNEQFF
TRBV30,NA,CAWSGGANQPQHF
TRBV11-2,NA,CASSGRLALDTQYF
TRBV19,NA,CASSTAYGGQPQHF
TRBV7-9,NA,CASSLEGQLNTIYF
TRBV6-5,NA,CASSYGGKNIQYF
TRBV4-1,NA,CASSHQPGTYEQYF
TRBV21-1,once,CASRRWELAGFTDTQYF
TRBV28,NA,CASLEGLGRRPPNYGYTF
TRBV4-1,NA,CASSQDPAGDYGYTF
TRBV4-1,NA,CASSHLAGGPYEQFF
TRBV28,NA,CASSFQALNQPQHF
TRBV7-9,NA,CASSKTGPSGNTIYF
TRBV27,NA,CATSGTGYEQYF
TRBV6-5,NA,CASSYTPGDGETQYF
TRBV14,NA,CASSQETPGRGSYEQYF
TRBV28,NA,CASSLRFTGELFF
TRBV27,NA,CASGNRALLETQYF
TRBV6-6,NA,CASGSYEQYF
TRBV19,NA,CASSINFADTEAFF
TRBV28,NA,CASSFRIGGDARGYTF
TRBV27,NA,CATARTGETYEQYF
TRBV27,NA,CASKAQGHGLGYTF
TRBV11-2,medium-sized,CASSFWGSHYDGYTF
TRBV7-8,NA,CASSLDVGGGPDTQYF
TRBV5-8,NA,CASSLDPPQPQHF
TRBV14,few,CASSQGQGAYEQYF
TRBV4-1,NA,CASSQGVEATGELFF
TRBV7-2,NA,CASSPGYPQPQHF
TRBV28,NA,CASSLPRGNEQFF
TRBV9,NA,CASSAFRGGGYNEQFF
TRBV6-1,NA,CASSTGHSYEQYF
TRBV5-1,NA,CASSYDTEAFF
TRBV5-1,few,CASTRNRVYYGYTF
TRBV23-1,NA,CASSQGGLAGLETQYF
TRBV7-6,NA,CATTLGTGGGEQYF
TRBV19,few,CASSARPLLNTEAFF
TRBV2,NA,CASRKSGQGIYGYTF
TRBV28,NA,CASSLLRARGNQPQHF
TRBV6-1,NA,CASSALAGGPSDTQYF
TRBV13,NA,CASSLAGGGAYNEQFF
TRBV6-5,NA,CASSYSTGYTGELFF
TRBV28,NA,CASSPWDGASEGANVLTF
TRBV6-5,NA,CASSYSGPPYEQYF
TRBV4-1,NA,CASSQDRTTGELFF
TRBV5-6,NA,CASSFGDSYEQYF
TRBV11-3,once,CASSPPTGLGSPLHF
TRBV27,NA,CASGFDRVHFDGYTF
TRBV5-1,large,CASSLVAGDLQETQYF
TRBV5-1,NA,CASHPDLYGYTF